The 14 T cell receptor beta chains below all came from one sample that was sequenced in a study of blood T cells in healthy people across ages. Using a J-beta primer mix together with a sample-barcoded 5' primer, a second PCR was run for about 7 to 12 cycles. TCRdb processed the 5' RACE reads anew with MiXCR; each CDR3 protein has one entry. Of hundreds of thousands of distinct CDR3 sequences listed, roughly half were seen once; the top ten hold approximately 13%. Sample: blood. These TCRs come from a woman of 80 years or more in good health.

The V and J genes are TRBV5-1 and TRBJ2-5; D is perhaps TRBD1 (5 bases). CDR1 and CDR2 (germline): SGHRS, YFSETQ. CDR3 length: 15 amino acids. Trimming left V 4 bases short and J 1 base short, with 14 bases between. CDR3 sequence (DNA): TGCGCCAGCAGCGTCGGCCCAAGGGGCCAAGAGACCCAGTACTTC. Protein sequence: CASSVGPRGQETQYF.

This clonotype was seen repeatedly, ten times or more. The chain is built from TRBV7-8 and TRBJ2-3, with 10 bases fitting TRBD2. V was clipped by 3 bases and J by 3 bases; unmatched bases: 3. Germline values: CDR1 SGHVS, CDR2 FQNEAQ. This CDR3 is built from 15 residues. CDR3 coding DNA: TGTGCCAGCAGCTTGCTAGCGGGAGAAACAGATACGCAGTATTTT. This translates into CASSLLAGETDTQYF.

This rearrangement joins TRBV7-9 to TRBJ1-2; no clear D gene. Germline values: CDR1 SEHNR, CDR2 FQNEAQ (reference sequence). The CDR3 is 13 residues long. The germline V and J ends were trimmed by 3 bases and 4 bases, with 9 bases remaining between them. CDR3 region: CASSFGRIYGYTF. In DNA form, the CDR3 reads TGTGCCAGCAGCTTCGGTCGGATCTATGGCTACACCTTC. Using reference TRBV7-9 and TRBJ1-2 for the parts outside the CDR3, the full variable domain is DTGVSQNPRHKITKRGQNVTFRCDPISEHNRLYWYRQTLGQGPEFLTYFQNEAQLEKSRLLSDRFSAERPKGSFSTLEIQRTEQGDSAMYLCASSFGRIYGYTFGSGTRLTVV.

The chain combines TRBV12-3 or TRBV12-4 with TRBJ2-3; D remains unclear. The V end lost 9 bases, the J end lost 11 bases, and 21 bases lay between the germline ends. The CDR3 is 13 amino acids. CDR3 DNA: TGTGCCAGTACACCAGACACAGCAGATGTGCAGTATTTT. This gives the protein CASTPDTADVQYF.

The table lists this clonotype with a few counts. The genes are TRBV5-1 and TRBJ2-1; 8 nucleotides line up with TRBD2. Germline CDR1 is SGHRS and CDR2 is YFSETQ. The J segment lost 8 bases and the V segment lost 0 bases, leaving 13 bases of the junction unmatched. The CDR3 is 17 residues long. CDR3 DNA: TGCGCCAGCAGCTTGGACCTTAGCGGGAAAGTTGGAGATGAGCAGTTCTTC. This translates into CASSLDLSGKVGDEQFF.

In DNA, the CDR3 is TGTGCCAGCAGCTTAGGGGACCGGGACTCGACAGATACGCAGTATTTT. This translates into CASSLGDRDSTDTQYF. The rearrangement joins TRBV7-9 to TRBJ2-3; D perhaps matches TRBD2 (6 bases). Trimming shortened V by 1 base and J by 3 bases, and 14 bases separated the two germline ends. There are 16 residues in the CDR3. Germline loops: CDR1 SEHNR, CDR2 FQNEAQ (reference sequence).

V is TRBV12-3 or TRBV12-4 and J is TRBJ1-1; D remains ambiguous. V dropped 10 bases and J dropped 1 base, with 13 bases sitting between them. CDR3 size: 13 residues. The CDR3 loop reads CATQSGGNTEAFF. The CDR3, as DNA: TGTGCCACACAGAGTGGCGGGAACACTGAAGCTTTCTTT.

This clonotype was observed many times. The CDR3 nucleotides read TGTGCCACGGGCCCAGGGGGCATAACAGATACGCAGTATTTT. Its translation: CATGPGGITDTQYF. The rearrangement uses TRBV28 and TRBJ2-3, with TRBD1 identical over 8 bases. The CDR3 sequence is 14 residues long. The V gene's germline CDR1 is MDHEN and CDR2 SYDVKM. With V trimmed by 10 bases and J by 3 bases, 9 bases remained unmatched.

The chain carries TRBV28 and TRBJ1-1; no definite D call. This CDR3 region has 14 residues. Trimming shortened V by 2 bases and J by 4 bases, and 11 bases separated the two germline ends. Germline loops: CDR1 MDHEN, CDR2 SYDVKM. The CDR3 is CASSLALGTTEAFF. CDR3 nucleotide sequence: TGTGCCAGCAGTTTAGCCCTTGGTACCACTGAAGCTTTCTTT.

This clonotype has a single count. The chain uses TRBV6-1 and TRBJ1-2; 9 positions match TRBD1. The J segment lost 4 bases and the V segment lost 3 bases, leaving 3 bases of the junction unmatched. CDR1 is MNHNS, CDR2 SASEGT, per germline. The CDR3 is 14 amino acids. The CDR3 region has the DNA TGTGCCAGCAGTGATACGGACAGGGGCTATGGCTACACCTTC. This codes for CASSDTDRGYGYTF.

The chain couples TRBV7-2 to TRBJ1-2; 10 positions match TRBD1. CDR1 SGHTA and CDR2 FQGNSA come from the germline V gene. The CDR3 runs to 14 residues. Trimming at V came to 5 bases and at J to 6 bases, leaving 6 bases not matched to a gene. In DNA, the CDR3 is TGTGCCAGCAGCGCCCGACAGGGGGCCGATGGCTACACCTTC. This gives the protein CASSARQGADGYTF.

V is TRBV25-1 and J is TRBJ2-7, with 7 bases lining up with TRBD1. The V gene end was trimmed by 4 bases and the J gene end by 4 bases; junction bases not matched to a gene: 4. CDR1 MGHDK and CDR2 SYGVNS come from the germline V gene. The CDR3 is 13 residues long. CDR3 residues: CASSAGGIYEQYF. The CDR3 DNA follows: TGTGCCAGCAGTGCAGGGGGAATTTACGAGCAGTACTTC.

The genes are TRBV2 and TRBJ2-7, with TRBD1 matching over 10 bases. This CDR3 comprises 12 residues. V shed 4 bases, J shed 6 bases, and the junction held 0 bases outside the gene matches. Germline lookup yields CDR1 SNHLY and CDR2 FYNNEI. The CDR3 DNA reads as TGTGCCAGCAGTGGGGACAGGGGCGAGCAGTACTTC. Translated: CASSGDRGEQYF.

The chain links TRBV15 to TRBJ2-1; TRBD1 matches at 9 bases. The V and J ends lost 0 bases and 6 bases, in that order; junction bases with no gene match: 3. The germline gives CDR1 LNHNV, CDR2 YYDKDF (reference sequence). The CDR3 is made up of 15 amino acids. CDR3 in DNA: TGTGCCACCAGCAGAGAACAGGGGGCATCCAATGAGCAGTTCTTC. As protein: CATSREQGASNEQFF.